The 4 T cell receptor beta chains listed next were all sequenced from one sample in a study of T cells in tuberculosis. The table came from immunoSEQ multiplex PCR; TCRdb's copy has only in-frame clones and leaves some out. The sample contains about 43,000 clones, roughly 94% of which appear only once. Sequencing input: PBMCs. The receptor source for this set is a donor aged 5-35 years with latent tuberculosis or without tuberculosis infection. Some clones in this sample may be carry-over from other donors' samples.

The genes are TRBV12-5 and TRBJ2-1; 7 bases map to TRBD1. The CDR3 extends over 16 amino acids. From germline, CDR1 is LGHNT and CDR2 FRNRAP. Unmatched junction bases numbered 11, after V lost 1 base and J lost 8 bases. This chain's CDR3 is CASGLARQGPSHEQFF. As DNA, the CDR3 is TGTGCTAGTGGTTTGGCTCGACAGGGACCGTCCCATGAGCAGTTCTTC.

This chain connects TRBV11-3 to TRBJ2-1, with D maybe TRBD2 (6 bases). Trimming removed 5 bases at V and 6 bases at J, with 11 bases between. The CDR3 is made up of 13 amino acids. The germline V gene encodes CDR1 SGHNT and CDR2 YENEEA. In DNA form, the CDR3 reads TGTGCCAGCAGCCCGGGACTCCTCAATGAGCAGTTCTTC. Amino acids: CASSPGLLNEQFF.

This chain uses TRBV5-1 with TRBJ1-1, with a possible D match to TRBD1 (5 bases). V dropped 2 bases and J dropped 4 bases, with 12 bases sitting between them. The germline CDR1 and CDR2 sequences are SGHRS and YFSETQ. The CDR3 runs to 14 residues. CDR3 region: CASSFETAGTEAFF. The CDR3 nucleotides read TGCGCCAGCAGCTTTGAGACAGCGGGCACTGAAGCTTTCTTT.

The chain combines TRBV4-1 with TRBJ1-2; 7 bases match TRBD1. Germline-derived CDR1 and CDR2 are MGHRA and YSYEKL. This CDR3 has 18 residues. J gave up 8 bases and V 2 bases, and 20 bases lay outside the gene matches. CDR3 loop: CASSQLGPWNRDSLGYTF. CDR3 DNA sequence: TGCGCCAGCAGCCAACTAGGACCATGGAACCGGGACAGCTTGGGCTACACCTTC.